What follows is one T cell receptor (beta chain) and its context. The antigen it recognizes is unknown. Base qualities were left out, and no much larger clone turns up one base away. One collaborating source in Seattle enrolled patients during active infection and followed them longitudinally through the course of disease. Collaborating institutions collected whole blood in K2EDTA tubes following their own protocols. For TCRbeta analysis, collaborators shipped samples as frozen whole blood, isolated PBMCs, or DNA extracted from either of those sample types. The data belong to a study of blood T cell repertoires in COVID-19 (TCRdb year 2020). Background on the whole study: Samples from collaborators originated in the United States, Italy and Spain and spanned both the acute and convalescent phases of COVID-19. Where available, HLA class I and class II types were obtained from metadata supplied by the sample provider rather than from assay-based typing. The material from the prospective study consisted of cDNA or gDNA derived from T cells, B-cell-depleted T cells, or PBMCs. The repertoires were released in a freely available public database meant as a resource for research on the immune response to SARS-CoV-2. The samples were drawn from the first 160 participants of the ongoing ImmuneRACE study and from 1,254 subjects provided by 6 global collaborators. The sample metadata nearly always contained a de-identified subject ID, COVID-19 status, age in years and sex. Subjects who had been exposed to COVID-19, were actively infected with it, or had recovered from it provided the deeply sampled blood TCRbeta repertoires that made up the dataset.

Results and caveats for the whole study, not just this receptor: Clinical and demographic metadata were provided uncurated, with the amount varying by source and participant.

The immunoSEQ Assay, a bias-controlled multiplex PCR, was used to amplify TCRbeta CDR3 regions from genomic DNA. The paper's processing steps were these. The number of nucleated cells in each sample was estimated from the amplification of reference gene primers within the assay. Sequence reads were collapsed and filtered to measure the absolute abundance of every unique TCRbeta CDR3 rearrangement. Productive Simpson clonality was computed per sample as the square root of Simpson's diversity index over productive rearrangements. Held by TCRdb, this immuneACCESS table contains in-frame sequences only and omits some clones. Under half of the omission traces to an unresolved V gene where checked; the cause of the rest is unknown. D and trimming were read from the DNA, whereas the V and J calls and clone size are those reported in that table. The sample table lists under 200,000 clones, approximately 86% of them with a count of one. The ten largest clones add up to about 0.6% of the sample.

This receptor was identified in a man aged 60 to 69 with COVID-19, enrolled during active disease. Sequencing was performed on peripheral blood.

The CDR3 here reads CASSLGQVSPLHF. The sequenced DNA is TGTGCCAGCAGCTTAGGACAGGTCTCACCCCTCCACTTT. The chain joins TRBV7-9 to TRBJ1-6; TRBD1 is perhaps the D gene, given 6 matching bases. The CDR3 measures 13 amino acids from cysteine to phenylalanine. The retained sequence is limited to the CDR3, 39 bases, with the frame set at the first base. The germline V gene (reference sequence) provides CDR1 SEHNR and CDR2 FQNEAQ. The junction shows trimming of 1 base on V and 10 bases on J, plus 8 bases between the germline ends.